This is a list of T cell receptor beta chains from one sample in a study of T cells in Graves' hyperthyroidism and ophthalmopathy. TCRdb used MiXCR to reprocess the multiplex PCR reads, holding one entry per CDR3 protein. Seen here are fewer than 550,000 distinct CDR3 sequences, roughly 25% observed once, and the top ten hold roughly 12%. Sequencing used blood. The receptors here all came from a woman under 40 with Graves' ophthalmopathy. The CDR3 runs from the conserved cysteine through the conserved F or W. Each record gives: J gene, clone size, D gene, V gene, CDR3 DNA, CDR3 protein. D genes are given only for firm matches. The listing skips clone size in some rows; elsewhere it reads once, few, many or a size class.

J gene: TRBJ2-7; clone size: .; D gene: TRBD2; V gene: TRBV7-6; CDR3 DNA: TGTGCCAGCAGCCTTAGCGGGGGGGCGTTCAGCTACGAGCAGTACTTC; CDR3 protein: CASSLSGGAFSYEQYF
J gene: TRBJ1-2; clone size: many; D gene: TRBD1; V gene: TRBV12-3/TRBV12-4; CDR3 DNA: TGTGCCAGCAGTTTAGCGTTGGGACAGGGCGTATCTGATGGCTACACCTTC; CDR3 protein: CASSLALGQGVSDGYTF
J gene: TRBJ2-7; clone size: .; D gene: .; V gene: TRBV27; CDR3 DNA: TGTGCCAGCAGCCGGAAGCGGGCTTCAACCTACGAGCAGTACTTC; CDR3 protein: CASSRKRASTYEQYF
J gene: TRBJ1-1; clone size: once; D gene: .; V gene: TRBV7-3; CDR3 DNA: TGTGCCAGCAGCTTAGGTTTTGGGATGAACACTGAAGCTTTCTTT; CDR3 protein: CASSLGFGMNTEAFF
J gene: TRBJ1-1; clone size: .; D gene: TRBD1; V gene: TRBV10-3; CDR3 DNA: TGTGCCATCAGCCGAGGGACAGGGCTGAACACTGAAGCTTTCTTT; CDR3 protein: CAISRGTGLNTEAFF
J gene: TRBJ1-5; clone size: many; D gene: .; V gene: TRBV20-1; CDR3 DNA: TGCAGTGCTAGGGTTTTTGGGGGGATCAATCAGCCCCAGCATTTT; CDR3 protein: CSARVFGGINQPQHF
J gene: TRBJ2-5; clone size: many; D gene: TRBD1; V gene: TRBV2; CDR3 DNA: TGTGCCAGCAGAGGGCTGACAGGGTCGGAAGAGACCCAGTACTTC; CDR3 protein: CASRGLTGSEETQYF
J gene: TRBJ1-5; clone size: many; D gene: .; V gene: TRBV6-1; CDR3 DNA: TGTGCCAGCAGCCAAAGCAGCTATAGCAATCAGCCCCAGCATTTT; CDR3 protein: CASSQSSYSNQPQHF
J gene: TRBJ2-7; clone size: many; D gene: .; V gene: TRBV19; CDR3 DNA: TGTGCCAGTATGTTGGCCCCGGTGGCCTACGAGCAGTACTTC; CDR3 protein: CASMLAPVAYEQYF
J gene: TRBJ2-7; clone size: .; D gene: TRBD1; V gene: TRBV6-1; CDR3 DNA: TGTGCCAGCAGCCCCCCGGACAGGTACGAGCAGTACTTC; CDR3 protein: CASSPPDRYEQYF
J gene: TRBJ2-5; clone size: .; D gene: TRBD2; V gene: TRBV12-3/TRBV12-4; CDR3 DNA: TGTGCCAGCAGTTCCAGGACTAGCGGGGGGGCCGGAGAGACCCAGTACTTC; CDR3 protein: CASSSRTSGGAGETQYF